This T cell receptor (beta chain) came from a study of T cell repertoires in cytomegalovirus infection (dated by TCRdb to between 2018 and 2021). As for the study more broadly: Because public TCR beta signatures pointed to carriage of CMV infection together with the matching HLA type, the HLA type of each donor mattered for the analysis. General conclusions and limits of the study: In the ex vivo response, HLA-C-restricted CMV-specific TCR beta clonotypes were dominant, and in two of eight donors the single most frequent clonotype came from this HLA-C-restricted group. Cumulative frequency of public TCR beta family members discriminated carriers of CMV infection plus the relevant HLA type in this cohort and an independent 352-donor cohort.

From cysteine to phenylalanine, the CDR3 is 15 amino acids long. CDR3 DNA is the only sequence kept; it has 45 bases, read in frame from the first base. V is shortened by 6 bases, J by 0 bases, and the region joining them spans 13 bases. The germline V gene specifies SGHVS as CDR1 and FQNEAQ as CDR2. These reads were obtained on an Illumina HiSeq 1500. TCRdb passed the public sequencing reads through fastp at Q25 and MiXCR, retaining productive beta sequences. CDR3 protein sequences are deduplicated, and each keeps its most common genes and DNA. In all, the sample holds some 400,000 distinct CDR3 sequences, and 15% to 20% of those were seen once. The ten largest clones take up around 9.3% of the sample. The table lists this clonotype with many counts. Its antigen is still unknown. It has no much larger one-base neighbor in the sample; base qualities were not kept.

This receptor chain uses TRBV7-8 and TRBJ2-3; D gene: possibly TRBD2, on 5 matching bases. The sequenced material came from PBMCs. The sequence derives from a human donor in good health (CMV status not recorded). Some clones in this sample may be carry-over from other donors' samples. The CDR3 is CASSSSGLSTDTQYF. The nucleotides read TGTGCCAGCAGTTCCAGTGGACTCAGCACAGATACGCAGTATTTT.